The sequence of this TCR beta chain was determined in a study of cytomegalovirus exposure and HLA in healthy donors. About this clone: Its antigen is not known.

This CDR3 contains 17 residues. Trimming cost V 0 bases and J 4 bases; bases outside gene matches: 10. Germline values: CDR1 WNHNN, CDR2 SYGVQD (reference sequence). TCRdb's table, derived via immunoSEQ multiplex PCR, lists solely in-frame clones and lacks some. The sample carries fewer than 130,000 clones, 85% to 90% recorded once. Study-wide findings and caveats: For most TCR sequences rarity was the rule, although some public TCRs occurred in many donors.

The chain uses TRBV10-1 and TRBJ2-3; 7 nucleotides align to TRBD2. The origin of this receptor is a woman in her 30s in good health and CMV-seropositive. Input material: PBMCs. The CDR3 protein is CASSESRAGVSSDTQYF. DNA of the CDR3: TGCGCCAGCAGTGAGTCGAGGGCGGGAGTAAGCTCAGATACGCAGTATTTT.